The rows below give T cell receptor beta chains drawn from one sample of a study of identical twins. TCRdb passed the 5' RACE reads through MiXCR, listing each CDR3 protein once. The sample contains 600,000 to 700,000 distinct CDR3 sequences, around 21% of which appear only once. These same data were also listed under a study on T cells expressing NK-cell markers.

Sequencing was carried out using PBMCs. These receptors came from a woman between 18 and 30 years old in good health. Both conserved end residues are part of each CDR3. Fields, in order: V gene, clone size, J gene, D gene, CDR3 DNA, CDR3 protein. D genes are given only for firm matches. Size values are once, few and many counts, or a class for expanded clones, and some rows have none.

TRBV5-1	few	TRBJ2-7	.	TGCGCCAGCAGCTTGGGATGGGTTGACGAGCAGTACTTC	CASSLGWVDEQYF
TRBV5-6	.	TRBJ1-2	TRBD1	TGTGCCAGCACCCCGCCGAGGGGGCATACTAACTATGGCTACACCTTC	CASTPPRGHTNYGYTF
TRBV2	.	TRBJ1-1	.	TGTGCCAGCAGTGAAGCTGGGCAAACTGAAGCTTTCTTT	CASSEAGQTEAFF
TRBV6-5	.	TRBJ2-6	.	TGTGCCAGCAGTTACTCTCCGTTAGGGGGCTCTGGGGCCAACGTCCTGACTTTC	CASSYSPLGGSGANVLTF
TRBV20-1	few	TRBJ2-1	TRBD1	TGCAGTGCTAGAGTCGGGACAGGGGGCTCCTACAATGAGCAGTTCTTC	CSARVGTGGSYNEQFF
TRBV5-1	.	TRBJ2-1	.	TGCGCCAGCGGGCATGGACAGAGCTACAATGAGCAGTTCTTC	CASGHGQSYNEQFF
TRBV20-1	many	TRBJ2-3	TRBD1	TGCAGTGCGTCCTCAGGGGGCCACACAGATACGCAGTATTTT	CSASSGGHTDTQYF
TRBV27	few	TRBJ2-2	TRBD2	TGTGCCAGCAGCTTCGGGGGGTTCCTAAACACCGGGGAGCTGTTTTTT	CASSFGGFLNTGELFF
TRBV3-1	few	TRBJ1-6	.	TGTGCCAGCAGCCAAGATCGACGGTTCAATTCACCCCTCCACTTT	CASSQDRRFNSPLHF
TRBV20-1	few	TRBJ1-2	.	TGCAGTGCTGTAAACCCCGGGTTCGCCTATGGCTACACCTTC	CSAVNPGFAYGYTF
TRBV5-6	.	TRBJ2-2	TRBD1	TGTGCCAGCAGCTTTCAGGGACAGAAGTACACCGGGGAGCTGTTTTTT	CASSFQGQKYTGELFF
TRBV6-2/TRBV6-3	few	TRBJ1-1	TRBD1	TGTGCCAGCAGTAAATGGACAGGGGACACTGAAGCTTTCTTT	CASSKWTGDTEAFF
TRBV20-1	few	TRBJ2-2	.	TGCAGTGCTAGGCCCAGGCTCGCGAACACCGGGGAGCTGTTTTTT	CSARPRLANTGELFF